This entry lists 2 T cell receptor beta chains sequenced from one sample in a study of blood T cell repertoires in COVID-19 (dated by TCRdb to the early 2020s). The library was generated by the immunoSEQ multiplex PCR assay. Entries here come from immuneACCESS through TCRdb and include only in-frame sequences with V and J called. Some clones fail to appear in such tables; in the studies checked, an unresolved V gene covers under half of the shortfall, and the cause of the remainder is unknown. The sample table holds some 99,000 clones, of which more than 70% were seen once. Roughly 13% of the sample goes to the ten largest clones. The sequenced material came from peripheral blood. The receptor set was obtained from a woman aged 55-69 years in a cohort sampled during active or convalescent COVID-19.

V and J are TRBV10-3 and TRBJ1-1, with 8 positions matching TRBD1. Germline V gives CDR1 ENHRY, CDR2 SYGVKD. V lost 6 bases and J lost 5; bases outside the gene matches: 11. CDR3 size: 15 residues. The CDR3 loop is CAIRGQGSLKTEAFF. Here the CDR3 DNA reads TGTGCCATCAGAGGACAGGGAAGTTTAAAAACTGAAGCTTTCTTT.

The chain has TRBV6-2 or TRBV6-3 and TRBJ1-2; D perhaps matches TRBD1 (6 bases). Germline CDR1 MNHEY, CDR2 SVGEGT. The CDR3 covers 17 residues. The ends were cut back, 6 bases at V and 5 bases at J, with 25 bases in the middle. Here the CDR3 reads CASSGESSHRDLYGYTF. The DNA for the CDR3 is TGTGCCAGCAGCGGCGAGTCCTCTCACAGGGACCTTTATGGCTACACCTTC.